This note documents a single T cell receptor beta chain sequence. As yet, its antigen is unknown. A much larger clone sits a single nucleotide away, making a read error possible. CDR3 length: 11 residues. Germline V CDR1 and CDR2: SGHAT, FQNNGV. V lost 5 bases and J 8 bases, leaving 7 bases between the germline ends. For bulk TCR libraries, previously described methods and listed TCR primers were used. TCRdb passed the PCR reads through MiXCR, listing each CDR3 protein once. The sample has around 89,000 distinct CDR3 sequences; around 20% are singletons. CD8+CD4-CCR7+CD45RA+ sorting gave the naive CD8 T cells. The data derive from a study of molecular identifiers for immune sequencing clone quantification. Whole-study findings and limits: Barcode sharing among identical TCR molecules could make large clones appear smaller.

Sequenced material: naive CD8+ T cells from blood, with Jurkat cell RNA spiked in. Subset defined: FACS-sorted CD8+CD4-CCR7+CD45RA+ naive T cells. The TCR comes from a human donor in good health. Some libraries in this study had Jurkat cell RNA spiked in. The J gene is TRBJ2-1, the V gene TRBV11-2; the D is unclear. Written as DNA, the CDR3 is TGTGCCAGCAGCCCCCCGCATGAGCAGTTCTTC. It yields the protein CASSPPHEQFF. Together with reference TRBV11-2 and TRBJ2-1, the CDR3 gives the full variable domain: EAGVAQSPRYKIIEKRQSVAFWCNPISGHATLYWYQQILGQGPKLLIQFQNNGVVDDSQLPKDRFSAERLKGVDSTLKIQPAKLEDSAVYLCASSPPHEQFFGPGTRLTVL.